Included here is one TCR beta chain sequence, with context. The germline V gene encodes CDR1 MNHEY and CDR2 SVGAGI. The CDR3 runs to 13 residues. Trimming removed 5 bases from V and 5 bases from J, with 12 bases in between. The record originates from a study of blood T cell repertoires in COVID-19. Whole-study context: Sites in the United States, Italy and Spain provided acute and convalescent COVID-19 samples. PBMCs, B-cell-depleted T cells, or T cells were the source of the cDNA or gDNA that made up the material.

Source study methods: Estimated nucleated cell counts came from reference gene primer amplification. The method was immunoSEQ multiplex PCR; TCRdb's version includes in-frame clones alone and lacks a portion of them. Clone size and the V and J calls come from that table; the DNA yielded D and trimming. The sample shows roughly 59,000 clones, 80% to 85% of them seen only once. This chain joins TRBV6-5 and TRBJ1-2, with D possibly matching TRBD1 (6 bases). The sequenced sample consisted of peripheral blood. The TCR comes from a man aged 80 or over with acute or convalescent COVID-19. The CDR3 DNA reads TGTGCCAGCAGTCGGACAGAAAAGTATGGCTACACCTTC. It is translated as CASSRTEKYGYTF.